This T cell receptor beta chain came from a study of spatial heterogeneity in lung cancer. On the study more broadly: Beta-chain sequences consistently outnumbered alpha-chain sequences in detection. The study observed each unique TCR and UMI combination more than ten times on average in raw reads. Whole-study results and caveats: Ubiquitous expanded tumor TCRs showed up in blood more at resection than follow-up.

This clonotype appeared many times. Its antigen is as yet unknown. Individual TCR cDNA molecules each bore their own unique molecular identifier. One entry per CDR3 protein results from TCRdb running MiXCR on the 5' RACE reads. The data contain tens of thousands of distinct CDR3 sequences, about 20% of them singletons. The V segment lost 8 bases and the J segment 4 bases; nucleotides outside the gene matches: 8. This CDR3 region has 14 residues. Germline-derived CDR1 and CDR2 are MDHEN and SYDVKM. As for time point: sample taken at primary tumor resection. Sequencing covered unsorted whole RNA taken from tumor, nontumor lung or frozen PBMC.

The receptor was derived from a male donor with early-stage non-small cell lung cancer. Material: PBMCs, obtained at surgery. This chain links TRBV28 with TRBJ2-1, with 7 nucleotides matching TRBD1. The CDR3 bases are TGTGCCAGCCAGAAGGGACAGCCATACAATGAGCAGTTCTTC. This sequence encodes CASQKGQPYNEQFF.